Each of the 7 T cell receptor beta chains below was sequenced from the same sample in a study of T cell responses to AZD1222 COVID-19 vaccine. Data came from immunoSEQ multiplex PCR; TCRdb stores just in-frame clones and leaves some out. The profile shows roughly 80,000 clones, 90% of them singletons. Here the sequenced sample was peripheral blood, taken on day 0 of AZD1222 vaccination. The source is an adult in good health.

The chain couples TRBV23-1 to TRBJ2-1, with D possibly called TRBD1 or TRBD2 (5 bases each). TRBV23-1 is known as an ORF, though its function is uncertain. The CDR3 spans 18 residues. Trimming removed 0 bases from V and 8 bases from J, with 23 bases in between. CDR3 residues: CASSQSRGATREVDEQFF. The CDR3 nucleotides are TGCGCCAGCAGTCAATCGAGGGGAGCCACTCGAGAGGTAGATGAGCAGTTCTTC.

This clone was counted a single time. This may arise from a read error, as a much more abundant clone is one base away. This CDR3 is also generated by other DNA sequences in the sample. The chain recombines TRBV3-1 (or the pseudogene TRBV3-2) with TRBJ1-2, with D hard to call. CDR1 LGHDT and CDR2 YNNKEL come from the germline V gene (reference sequence). Deletions cut 3 bases from V and 2 bases from J, with 4 bases between. This CDR3 comprises 12 residues. The CDR3 region is CASSQGNYGYTF. CDR3 coding DNA: TGTGCCAGCAGCCAGGGAAACTATGGCTACACCTTC.

In DNA, the CDR3 is TGTGCCAGCAGTGAAGGAGCGTTGGATACGCAGTATTTT. Encoded protein: CASSEGALDTQYF. The genes are TRBV2 and TRBJ2-3; D unresolved. V shed 1 base and J shed 6 bases, with 8 bases lying between them. This CDR3 contains 13 residues. Germline CDR1 and CDR2: SNHLY and FYNNEI.

V is TRBV2 and J is TRBJ2-7; D not certain. Germline CDR1 and CDR2: SNHLY and FYNNEI. Deletions cut 6 bases from V and 2 bases from J, with 8 bases between. The CDR3 length is 12 residues. The DNA of the CDR3 is TGTGCCAGCAGGTCTCCTCCCTACGAGCAGTACTTC. Encoded protein: CASRSPPYEQYF. The full variable domain, with the rest looked up from reference TRBV2 and TRBJ2-7, is EPEVTQTPSHQVTQMGQEVILRCVPISNHLYFYWYRQILGQKVEFLVSFYNNEISEKSEIFDDQFSVERPDGSNFTLKIRSTKLEDSAMYFCASRSPPYEQYFGPGTRLTVT.

The genes are TRBV21-1 and TRBJ2-1; no check of the table's D call, TRBD2, against the DNA was made. TRBV21-1 is a pseudogene locus. There are 18 residues in the CDR3. The CDR3 here is CASSKFRSSGSSYNEQFF. For the CDR3, the DNA is TGTGCCAGCAGCAAATTCCGGAGTAGCGGGAGCTCCTACAATGAGCAGTTCTTC.

The gene calls are TRBV11-3 and TRBJ1-1; TRBD1 might be the D (5 bases). The ends were cut back, 4 bases at V and 0 bases at J, with 9 bases in the middle. The CDR3 spans 14 residues. The germline CDR1 and CDR2 sequences are SGHNT and YENEEA. This CDR3 is CASSSGRMNTEAFF. CDR3 DNA: TGTGCCAGCAGCTCGGGACGGATGAACACTGAAGCTTTCTTT. Drawing the rest from reference TRBV11-3 and TRBJ1-1, the complete variable domain is EAGVVQSPRYKIIEKKQPVAFWCNPISGHNTLYWYLQNLGQGPELLIRYENEEAVDDSQLPKDRFSAERLKGVDSTLKIQPAELGDSAVYLCASSSGRMNTEAFFGQGTRLTVV.

The CDR3 loop is CAWSAGFGNTIYF. CDR3 nucleotides: TGTGCCTGGAGTGCAGGGTTTGGAAACACCATATATTTT. The gene calls are TRBV30 and TRBJ1-3, with a possible D match to TRBD1 (5 bases). V was trimmed by 1 base and J by 3 bases, leaving 7 bases between them. CDR3 length equals 13 residues. From germline, CDR1 is GTSNPN and CDR2 SVGIG (reference sequence).